The 2 T cell receptor beta chains in this list originate from one sample, sequenced in a study of T cell responses to AZD1222 COVID-19 vaccine. Assay: immunoSEQ multiplex PCR; the TCRdb copy retains only in-frame clones and omits some. The data contain about 220,000 clones, 93% of them seen just once; the ten biggest clones take up 1%. The source was peripheral blood, collected on day 0 of MenACWY control vaccination. These receptors were taken from an adult in good health.

This clone appeared a single time. The genes are TRBV11-2 and TRBJ2-5, with 9 bases aligning to TRBD2. This CDR3 comprises 16 residues. V lost 3 bases, J lost 5 bases, and 10 bases stayed unmatched. Germline V lookup: CDR1 SGHAT, CDR2 FQNNGV. CDR3: CASSFTSGGQGETQYF. The CDR3 bases are TGTGCCAGCAGCTTTACCAGCGGGGGGCAGGGGGAGACCCAGTACTTC.

This chain uses TRBV6-6 with TRBJ1-1, with D tentatively TRBD1 (5 bases). This CDR3 comprises 15 residues. Germline assignment: CDR1 MNHNY and CDR2 SVGAGI (reference sequence). The ends were cut back, 6 bases at V and 0 bases at J, with 14 bases in the middle. CDR3 residues: CASRDWGSLNTEAFF. In nucleotides, the CDR3 is TGTGCCAGCAGGGACTGGGGCAGCTTGAACACTGAAGCTTTCTTT.